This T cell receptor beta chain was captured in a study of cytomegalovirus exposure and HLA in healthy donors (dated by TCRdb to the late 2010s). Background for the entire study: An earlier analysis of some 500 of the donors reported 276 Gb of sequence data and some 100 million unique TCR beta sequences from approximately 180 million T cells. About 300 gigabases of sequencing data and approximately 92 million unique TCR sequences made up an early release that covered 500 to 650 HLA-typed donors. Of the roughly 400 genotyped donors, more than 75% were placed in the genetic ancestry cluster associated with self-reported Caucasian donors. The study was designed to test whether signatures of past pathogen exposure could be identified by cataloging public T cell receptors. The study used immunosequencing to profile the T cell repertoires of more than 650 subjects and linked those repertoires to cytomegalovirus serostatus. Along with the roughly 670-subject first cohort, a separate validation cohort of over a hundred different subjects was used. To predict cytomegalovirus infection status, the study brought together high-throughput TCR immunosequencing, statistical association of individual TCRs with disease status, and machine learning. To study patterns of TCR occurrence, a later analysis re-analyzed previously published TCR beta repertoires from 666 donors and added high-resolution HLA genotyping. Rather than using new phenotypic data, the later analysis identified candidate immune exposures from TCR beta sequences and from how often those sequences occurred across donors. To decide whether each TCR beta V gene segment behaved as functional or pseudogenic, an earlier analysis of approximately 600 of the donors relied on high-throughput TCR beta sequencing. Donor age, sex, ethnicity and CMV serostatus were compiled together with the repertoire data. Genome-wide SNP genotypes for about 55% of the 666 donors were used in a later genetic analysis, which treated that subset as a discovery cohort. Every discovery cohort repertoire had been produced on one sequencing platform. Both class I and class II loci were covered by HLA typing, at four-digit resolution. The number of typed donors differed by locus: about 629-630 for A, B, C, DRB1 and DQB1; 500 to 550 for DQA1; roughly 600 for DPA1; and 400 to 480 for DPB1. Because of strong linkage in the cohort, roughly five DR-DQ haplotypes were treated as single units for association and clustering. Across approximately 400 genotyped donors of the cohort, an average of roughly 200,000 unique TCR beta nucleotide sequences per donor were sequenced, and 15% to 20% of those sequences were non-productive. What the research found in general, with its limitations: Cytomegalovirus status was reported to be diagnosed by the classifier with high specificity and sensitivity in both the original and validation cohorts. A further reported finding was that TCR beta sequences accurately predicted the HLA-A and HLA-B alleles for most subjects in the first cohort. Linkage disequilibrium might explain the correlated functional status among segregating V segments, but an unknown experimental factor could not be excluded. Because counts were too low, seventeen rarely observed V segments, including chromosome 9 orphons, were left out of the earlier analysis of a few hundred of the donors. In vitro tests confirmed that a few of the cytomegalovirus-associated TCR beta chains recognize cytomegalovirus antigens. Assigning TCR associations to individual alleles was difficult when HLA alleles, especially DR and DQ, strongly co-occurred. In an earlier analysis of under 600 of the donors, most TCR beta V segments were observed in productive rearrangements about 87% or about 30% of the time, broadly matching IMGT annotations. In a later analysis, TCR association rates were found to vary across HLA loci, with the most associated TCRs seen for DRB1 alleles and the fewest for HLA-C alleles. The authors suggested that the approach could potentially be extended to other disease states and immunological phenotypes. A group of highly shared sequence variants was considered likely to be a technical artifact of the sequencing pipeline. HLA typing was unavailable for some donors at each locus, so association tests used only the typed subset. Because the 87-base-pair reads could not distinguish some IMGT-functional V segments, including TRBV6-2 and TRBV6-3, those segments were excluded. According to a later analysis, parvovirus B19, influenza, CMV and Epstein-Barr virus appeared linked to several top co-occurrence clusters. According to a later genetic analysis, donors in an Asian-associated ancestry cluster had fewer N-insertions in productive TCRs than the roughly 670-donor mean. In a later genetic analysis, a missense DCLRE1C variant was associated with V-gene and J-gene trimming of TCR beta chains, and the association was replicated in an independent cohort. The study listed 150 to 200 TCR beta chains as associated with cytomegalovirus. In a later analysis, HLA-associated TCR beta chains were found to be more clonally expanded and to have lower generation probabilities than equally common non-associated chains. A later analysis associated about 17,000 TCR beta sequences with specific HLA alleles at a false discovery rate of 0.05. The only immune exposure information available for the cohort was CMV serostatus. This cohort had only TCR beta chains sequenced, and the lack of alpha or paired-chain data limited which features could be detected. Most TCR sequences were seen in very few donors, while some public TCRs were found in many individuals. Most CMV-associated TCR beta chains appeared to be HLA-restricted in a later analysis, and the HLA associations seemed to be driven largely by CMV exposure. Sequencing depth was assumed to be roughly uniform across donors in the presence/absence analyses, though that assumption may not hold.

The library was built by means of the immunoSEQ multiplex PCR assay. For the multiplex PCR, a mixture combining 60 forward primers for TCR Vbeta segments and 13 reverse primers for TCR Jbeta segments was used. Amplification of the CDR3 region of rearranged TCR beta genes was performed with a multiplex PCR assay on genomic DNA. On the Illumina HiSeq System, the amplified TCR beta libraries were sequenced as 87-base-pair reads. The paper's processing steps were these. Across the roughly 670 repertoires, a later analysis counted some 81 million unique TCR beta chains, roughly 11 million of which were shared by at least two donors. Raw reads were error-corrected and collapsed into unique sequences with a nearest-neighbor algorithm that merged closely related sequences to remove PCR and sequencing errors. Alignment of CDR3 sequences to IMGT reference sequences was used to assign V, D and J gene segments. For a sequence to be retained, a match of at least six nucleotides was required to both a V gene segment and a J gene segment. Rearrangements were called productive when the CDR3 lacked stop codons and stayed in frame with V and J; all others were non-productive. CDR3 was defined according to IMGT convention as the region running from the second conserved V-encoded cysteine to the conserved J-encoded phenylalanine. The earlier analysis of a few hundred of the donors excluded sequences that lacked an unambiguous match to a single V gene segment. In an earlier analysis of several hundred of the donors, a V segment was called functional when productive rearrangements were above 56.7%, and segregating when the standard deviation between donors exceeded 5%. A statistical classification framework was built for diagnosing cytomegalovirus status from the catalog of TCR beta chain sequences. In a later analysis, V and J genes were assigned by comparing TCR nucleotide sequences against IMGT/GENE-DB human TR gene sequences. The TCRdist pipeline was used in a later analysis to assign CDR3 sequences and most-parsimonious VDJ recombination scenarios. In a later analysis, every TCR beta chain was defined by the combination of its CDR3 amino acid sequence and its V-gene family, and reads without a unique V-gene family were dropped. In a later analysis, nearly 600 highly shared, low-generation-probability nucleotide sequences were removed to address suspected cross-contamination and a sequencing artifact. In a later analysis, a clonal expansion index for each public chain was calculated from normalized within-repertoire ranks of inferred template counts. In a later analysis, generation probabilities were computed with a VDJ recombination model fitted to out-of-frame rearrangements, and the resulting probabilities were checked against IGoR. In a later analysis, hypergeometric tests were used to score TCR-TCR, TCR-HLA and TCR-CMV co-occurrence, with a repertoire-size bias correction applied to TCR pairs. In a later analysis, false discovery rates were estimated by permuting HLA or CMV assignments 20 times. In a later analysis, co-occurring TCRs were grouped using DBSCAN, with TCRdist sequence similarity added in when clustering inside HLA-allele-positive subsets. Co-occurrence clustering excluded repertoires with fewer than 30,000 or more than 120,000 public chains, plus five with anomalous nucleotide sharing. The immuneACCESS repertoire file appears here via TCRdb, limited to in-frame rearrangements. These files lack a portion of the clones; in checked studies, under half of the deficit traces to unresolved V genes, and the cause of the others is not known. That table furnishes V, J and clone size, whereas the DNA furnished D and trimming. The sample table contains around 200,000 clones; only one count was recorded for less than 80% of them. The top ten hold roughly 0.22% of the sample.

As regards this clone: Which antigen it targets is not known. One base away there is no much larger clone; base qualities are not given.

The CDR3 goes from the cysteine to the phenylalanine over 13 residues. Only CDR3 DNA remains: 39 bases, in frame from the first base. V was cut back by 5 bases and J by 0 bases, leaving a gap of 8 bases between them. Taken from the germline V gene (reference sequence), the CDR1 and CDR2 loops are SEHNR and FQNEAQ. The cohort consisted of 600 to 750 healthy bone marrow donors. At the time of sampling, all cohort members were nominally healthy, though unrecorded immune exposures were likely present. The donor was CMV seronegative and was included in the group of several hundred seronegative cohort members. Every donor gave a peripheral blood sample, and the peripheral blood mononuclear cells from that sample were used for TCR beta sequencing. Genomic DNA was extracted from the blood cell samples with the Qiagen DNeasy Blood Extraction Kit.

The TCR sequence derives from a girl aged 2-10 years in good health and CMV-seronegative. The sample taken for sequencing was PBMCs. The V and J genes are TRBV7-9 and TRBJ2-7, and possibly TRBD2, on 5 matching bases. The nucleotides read TGTGCCAGCAGCCGGAGCGGCTCCTACGAGCAGTACTTC. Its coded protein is CASSRSGSYEQYF.